The next 25 T cell receptor beta chains were all read from a single sample in a study of blood T cell repertoires in COVID-19. Assay used: immunoSEQ multiplex PCR; TCRdb lists only in-frame clones, some missing. Here the sample spans about 170,000 clones, about 82% being singletons. Sample: peripheral blood. These receptors were taken from a woman of 80 years or more with COVID-19, enrolled during active disease.

V gene TRBV12-3 or TRBV12-4 combines with J gene TRBJ1-2; no clear D gene. V was clipped by 6 bases and J by 7 bases, with 15 bases between them. The CDR3 contains 13 residues. The CDR3 here is CASSFYHSLGYTF. For the CDR3, the DNA is TGTGCCAGCAGCTTCTATCACAGCCTTGGCTACACCTTC.

The J gene is TRBJ1-5, the V gene TRBV19; D is perhaps TRBD1 (5 bases). Trimming shortened V by 2 bases and J by 7 bases, and 9 bases separated the two germline ends. Germline CDR1 LNHDA, CDR2 SQIVND (reference sequence). The length of the CDR3 is 13 residues. The CDR3 DNA is TGTGCCAGTAGTATAAGGGGATCACAGCCCCAGCATTTT. Amino acid sequence: CASSIRGSQPQHF. The whole variable domain, filled in from reference TRBV19 and TRBJ1-5, reads DGGITQSPKYLFRKEGQNVTLSCEQNLNHDAMYWYRQDPGQGLRLIYYSQIVNDFQKGDIAEGYSVSREKKESFPLTVTSAQKNPTAFYLCASSIRGSQPQHFGDGTRLSIL.

V usage is TRBV5-1 and J usage is TRBJ2-1; the match to TRBD2 covers 11 bases. The CDR3 consists of 15 residues. Trimming took 5 bases from V and 7 from J; bases not matched to a gene: 8. CDR1 is SGHRS and CDR2 is YFSETQ in the germline V gene. The CDR3 spells CASSQYSGRVNEQFF. The CDR3 DNA follows: TGCGCCAGCAGTCAATATAGCGGGAGGGTTAATGAGCAGTTCTTC. Drawing the rest from reference TRBV5-1 and TRBJ2-1, the complete variable domain is KAGVTQTPRYLIKTRGQQVTLSCSPISGHRSVSWYQQTPGQGLQFLFEYFSETQRNKGNFPGRFSGRQFSNSRSEMNVSTLELGDSALYLCASSQYSGRVNEQFFGPGTRLTVL.

This sequence joins TRBV5-1 and TRBJ1-4, with TRBD1 matching 8 bases. The CDR3 is 16 residues long. Germline V gene data show CDR1 as SGHRS and CDR2 as YFSETQ. Trimming removed 4 bases from V and 0 bases from J; junction bases left unmatched: 5. This chain's CDR3 is CASSAGQGATNEKLFF. CDR3 in DNA: TGCGCCAGCAGCGCCGGACAGGGAGCAACTAATGAAAAACTGTTTTTT.

This chain connects TRBV28 to TRBJ2-3; weak D call: TRBD2 (7 bases). Germline-derived CDR1 and CDR2 are MDHEN and SYDVKM. The CDR3 sequence is 15 residues long. V dropped 8 bases and J dropped 3 bases, with 18 bases sitting between them. The CDR3 reads CASVSGGAGTDTQYF. The CDR3 DNA is TGTGCCAGCGTATCTGGGGGGGCGGGGACAGATACGCAGTATTTT.

This rearrangement joins TRBV2 to TRBJ1-6; D unclear. Trimming removed 10 bases from V and 10 bases from J, with 14 bases in between. The CDR3 loop spans 12 amino acids. CDR1 SNHLY and CDR2 FYNNEI come from the germline V gene. As DNA, the CDR3 is TGTGCCACCACGGCGGGGTGGTCACCCCTCCACTTT. It encodes CATTAGWSPLHF.

The chain joins TRBV27 to TRBJ1-5; 8 nucleotides agree with TRBD1. There are 15 residues in the CDR3. Germline V CDR1 and CDR2: MNHEY, SMNVEV (reference sequence). With 6 bases clipped from V and 1 base from J, the junction kept 5 bases outside the gene matches. The chain's CDR3 is CASRRTGTSNQPQHF. The CDR3 DNA reads as TGTGCCAGCAGGCGGACAGGGACCAGCAATCAGCCCCAGCATTTT.

The chain uses TRBV28 and TRBJ1-3; D is uncertain. Trimming took 2 bases from V and 4 from J, leaving 12 bases between them. From germline, CDR1 is MDHEN and CDR2 SYDVKM. The CDR3 is 15 residues long. CDR3 nucleotide sequence: TGTGCCAGCAGTTTACAATTCAGGTTAGGAAACACCATATATTTT. Its translation is CASSLQFRLGNTIYF.

This clone was seen just once. The chain employs TRBV15 and TRBJ2-2; 7 bases match TRBD2. Germline trimming cut 1 base from V and 0 bases from J; bases unmatched to any gene: 11. The CDR3 length is 19 residues. Germline loops: CDR1 LNHNV, CDR2 YYDKDF (reference sequence). The CDR3 is CATSRGVWERGSNTGELFF. DNA for the CDR3: TGTGCCACCAGCAGAGGGGTTTGGGAGCGGGGATCGAACACCGGGGAGCTGTTTTTT. Supplemented by reference TRBV15 and TRBJ2-2, the full variable domain reads DAMVIQNPRYQVTQFGKPVTLSCSQTLNHNVMYWYQQKSSQAPKLLFHYYDKDFNNEADTPDNFQSRRPNTSFCFLDIRSPGLGDTAMYLCATSRGVWERGSNTGELFFGEGSRLTVL.

V is TRBV29-1 and J is TRBJ1-5; TRBD1 agrees at 7 bases. V dropped 4 bases and J dropped 2; count of bases not matched to a gene: 2. There are 13 residues in the CDR3. Germline CDR1 SQVTM, CDR2 ANQGSEA. In nucleotides, the CDR3 is TGCAGCGTTGGACAGGGCGGCAATCAGCCCCAGCATTTT. Encoded protein: CSVGQGGNQPQHF.

V usage is TRBV7-9 and J usage is TRBJ1-1; weak D call: TRBD1 (5 bases). The CDR3 length is 15 residues. Trimming stripped 3 bases from V and 1 base from J, with 12 bases between. Germline CDR1 reads SEHNR; CDR2 reads FQNEAQ (reference sequence). CDR3 sequence reads: CASSFPGTKNTEAFF. The CDR3 DNA reads TGTGCCAGCAGCTTTCCGGGGACTAAGAACACTGAAGCTTTCTTT.

This rearrangement joins TRBV10-3 to TRBJ1-2; maybe TRBD1 (6 bases). This CDR3 comprises 14 residues. V dropped 2 bases and J dropped 0 bases, with 7 bases sitting between them. The germline gives CDR1 ENHRY, CDR2 SYGVKD. The chain's CDR3 is CAISEKGANYGYTF. The CDR3 coding sequence is TGTGCCATCAGTGAGAAGGGGGCTAACTATGGCTACACCTTC.

The chain employs TRBV19 and TRBJ2-7; 8 bases fit TRBD1. V lost 9 bases to trimming and J lost 3 bases; unmatched junction nucleotides: 25. The germline V gene has CDR1 LNHDA and CDR2 SQIVND (reference sequence). The CDR3 length is 19 residues. The CDR3 DNA reads TGTGCCAGCCATAGCCGGGGTGTCCGGAGGCGACAGGGGAACTACGAGCAGTACTTC. Protein sequence: CASHSRGVRRRQGNYEQYF.

This chain connects TRBV4-2 to TRBJ1-6; 9 bases line up with TRBD1. The CDR3 is 18 residues long. V lost 0 bases and J lost 8; bases outside the gene matches: 11. The germline V gene encodes CDR1 LGHNA and CDR2 YNFKEQ. CDR3 protein: CASSQDYRDRDGDSPLHF. CDR3 bases: TGTGCCAGCAGCCAAGACTACAGGGACAGGGATGGTGATTCACCCCTCCACTTT.

This rearrangement joins TRBV19 to TRBJ2-7; 9 positions match TRBD2. Germline values: CDR1 LNHDA, CDR2 SQIVND (reference sequence). This CDR3 region has 14 residues. V shed 5 bases, J shed 6 bases, and the junction held 8 bases outside the gene matches. CDR3 coding DNA: TGTGCCAGTAGTCGGGGGACTAGCTGGGGCGAGCAGTACTTC. This sequence encodes CASSRGTSWGEQYF.

This clone was picked up a small number of times. This chain links TRBV28 with TRBJ2-7, with TRBD1 identical over 7 bases. The CDR3 loop spans 13 amino acids. Losses at the gene ends were 7 bases for V and 4 bases for J; bases not matched to a gene: 7. Germline CDR1 reads MDHEN; CDR2 reads SYDVKM. CDR3 DNA sequence: TGTGCCAGCACCTTAGGGGACAGTTACGAGCAGTACTTC. Amino acids: CASTLGDSYEQYF. Using reference TRBV28 and TRBJ2-7 for the parts outside the CDR3, the full variable domain is DVKVTQSSRYLVKRTGEKVFLECVQDMDHENMFWYRQDPGLGLRLIYFSYDVKMKEKGDIPEGYSVSREKKERFSLILESASTNQTSMYLCASTLGDSYEQYFGPGTRLTVT.

The chain recombines TRBV2 with TRBJ1-5; D possibly corresponds to TRBD1 (5 bases). CDR1 and CDR2 (germline): SNHLY, FYNNEI. The CDR3 consists of 15 residues. Trimming removed 7 bases from V and 5 bases from J, with 18 bases in between. DNA of the CDR3: TGTGCCAGCACCCCCCTTCGGGGCGGGGATCAGCCCCAGCATTTT. This gives the protein CASTPLRGGDQPQHF. The entire variable domain, with the rest obtained from reference TRBV2 and TRBJ1-5, is as follows: EPEVTQTPSHQVTQMGQEVILRCVPISNHLYFYWYRQILGQKVEFLVSFYNNEISEKSEIFDDQFSVERPDGSNFTLKIRSTKLEDSAMYFCASTPLRGGDQPQHFGDGTRLSIL.

This chain uses TRBV7-9 with TRBJ1-6; D unclear. Germline values: CDR1 SEHNR, CDR2 FQNEAQ (reference sequence). The CDR3 length is 17 residues. The V and J ends lost 4 bases and 11 bases respectively, with 24 bases between them. CDR3 bases: TGTGCCAGCAGCTCTTTCCAAGGAATTCACGGGAGTCCACCCCTCCACTTT. Its translation: CASSSFQGIHGSPPLHF. Variable domain in full (rest from reference TRBV7-9 and TRBJ1-6): DTGVSQNPRHKITKRGQNVTFRCDPISEHNRLYWYRQTLGQGPEFLTYFQNEAQLEKSRLLSDRFSAERPKGSFSTLEIQRTEQGDSAMYLCASSSFQGIHGSPPLHFGNGTRLTVT.

The rearrangement uses TRBV7-2 and TRBJ2-1; D is unresolved. This CDR3 comprises 13 residues. Trimming left V 2 bases short and J 6 bases short, with 8 bases between. The V gene's germline CDR1 is SGHTA and CDR2 FQGNSA. CDR3 sequence (DNA): TGTGCCAGCAGCTTATTTATCCGCAATGAGCAGTTCTTC. Amino acid sequence: CASSLFIRNEQFF.

This rearrangement joins TRBV28 to TRBJ1-5; maybe TRBD1 (5 bases). The CDR3 loop spans 14 amino acids. Germline V CDR1 and CDR2: MDHEN, SYDVKM. V was cut by 7 bases and J by 3 bases, with 13 bases left in between. CDR3 DNA: TGTGCCAGCATCATGGGGGGAAACAATCAGCCCCAGCATTTT. Amino acids: CASIMGGNNQPQHF.

The rearrangement links TRBV28 to TRBJ1-1; tentative D call: TRBD1 (5 bases). CDR1 and CDR2 from the germline V gene are MDHEN and SYDVKM. Trimming stripped 2 bases from V and 1 base from J, with 8 bases between. This CDR3 region has 14 residues. Here the CDR3 reads CASSLRQKNTEAFF. CDR3 coding DNA: TGTGCCAGCAGTTTACGACAGAAGAACACTGAAGCTTTCTTT.

The chain carries TRBV9 and TRBJ2-3, with a possible D match to TRBD2 (5 bases). The CDR3 runs to 13 residues. Germline V gene sequence: CDR1 SGDLS, CDR2 YYNGEE. V dropped 2 bases and J dropped 3 bases, with 7 bases sitting between them. Here the CDR3 DNA reads TGTGCCAGCAGCGTTTCGGGGACAGATACGCAGTATTTT. This encodes CASSVSGTDTQYF.

The chain couples TRBV7-6 to TRBJ2-5, with 10 bases identical to TRBD2. J gave up 7 bases and V 1 base, and 12 bases lay outside the gene matches. In germline, CDR1 is SGHVS, CDR2 FNYEAQ. The CDR3 has 17 residues. CDR3: CASSLVSPGTSAATQYF. As DNA, the CDR3 is TGTGCCAGCAGCTTAGTATCCCCCGGGACTAGCGCCGCGACCCAGTACTTC.

The chain has TRBV23-1 and TRBJ1-2; D call uncertain. TRBV23-1 is noted as an ORF with a role that remains uncertain. The V end lost 2 bases, the J end lost 3 bases, and 22 bases lay between the germline ends. CDR3 length: 18 amino acids. DNA for the CDR3: TGCGCCAGCAGTCAACCGAAAACCGCACGGGTCTGGGACTATGGCTACACCTTC. Translated: CASSQPKTARVWDYGYTF.

This clone has at least ten counts. V and J are TRBV7-9 and TRBJ1-6, with 9 positions matching TRBD1. The V and J ends lost 4 bases and 9 bases, in that order; junction bases with no gene match: 13. The CDR3 has 17 residues. Germline lookup yields CDR1 SEHNR and CDR2 FQNEAQ (reference sequence). CDR3 DNA: TGTGCCAGCAGCTCTGCTCTCCGGGACAGGGCAAGTTCACCCCTCCACTTT. This encodes CASSSALRDRASSPLHF.